This TCR beta chain was recovered during a study of blood T cell repertoires in COVID-19. Study in general: The study drew acute and convalescent COVID-19 samples from the United States, Italy and Spain. In each case, the material was cDNA or gDNA derived from T cells, B-cell-depleted T cells, or PBMCs.

Original handling: From reference gene primer amplification, estimates of nucleated cell counts were derived. Assay: immunoSEQ multiplex PCR; the TCRdb copy retains only in-frame clones and omits some. D and trimming come from the DNA, and the V and J calls and clone size come from that table. This sample yields some 150,000 clones, of which 65% to 85% are seen a single time; 4% belongs to the top ten. Sequencing was carried out using peripheral blood. This sequence originates from a woman aged 55-70 years with acute or convalescent COVID-19.

CDR3 sequence reads: CATSDLSRGTQYF. The CDR3, as DNA: TGTGCCACCAGTGATTTGAGTAGGGGCACGCAGTATTTT. V is TRBV24-1 and J is TRBJ2-3, with D perhaps TRBD1 (5 bases). V was pared by 0 bases and J by 9 bases, with 9 bases between. The V gene's germline CDR1 is KGHDR and CDR2 SFDVKD. CDR3 size: 13 residues.